This TCR beta chain was found in a study of OX40 agonist ivuxolimab in advanced cancers. Study at large: Three dose-escalation patients had partial responses: one with hepatocellular carcinoma and two with cutaneous melanoma. Study-wide results and caveats: Also present in some nonresponders was a low level of normalized T-cell clonal expansion.

The data were produced by immunoSEQ multiplex PCR, yet TCRdb's version contains in-frame clones alone and is incomplete. This table has roughly 70,000 clones, 88% appearing once. Turning to this clone: Its specificity is not known.

V gave up 1 base and J gave up 5 bases, with 6 bases separating them. This CDR3 contains 12 residues. Per germline, CDR1 GTSNPN and CDR2 SVGIG (reference sequence). Sample: CD4+ or CD8+ T cells sorted from blood, taken in a trial of the OX40 agonist ivuxolimab. The receptor comes from an adult with an advanced solid tumor such as melanoma, head and neck, liver or kidney cancer. The chain couples TRBV30 to TRBJ2-1; D is ambiguous. In DNA form, the CDR3 reads TGTGCCTGGAGTGGTTTGGACAATGAGCAGTTCTTC. It yields the protein CAWSGLDNEQFF.